These 28 T cell receptor beta chains share one sample of origin, sequenced in a study of human versus mouse CDR3 diversity and MHC coevolution. Generated by immunoSEQ multiplex PCR, the TCRdb table keeps only in-frame clones and is missing some. The table shows approximately 81,000 clones, with about 93% occurring only once. The sample was naive CD4+ T cells from blood. Subset indicated: CD45RO-negative CD62L-positive naive CD4 T cells. The receptors come from a person aged 25 to 69 in good health.

This clone was observed a single time. The chain uses TRBV9 and TRBJ2-7; 12 positions match TRBD2. Per the germline V gene, CDR1 is SGDLS and CDR2 is YYNGEE. V lost 3 bases, J lost 5 bases, and 6 bases stayed unmatched. The CDR3 extends over 15 amino acids. In DNA form, the CDR3 reads TGTGCCAGCAGCGGCCTAGCGGGGGGGCTCGACGAGCAGTACTTC. Amino acid sequence: CASSGLAGGLDEQYF.

The CDR3 protein is CASSAAVPGLAAKNIQYF. CDR3 bases: TGTGCCAGCAGTGCAGCTGTCCCGGGACTAGCGGCCAAAAACATTCAGTACTTC. The rearrangement uses TRBV6-1 and TRBJ2-4, with 10 bases lining up with TRBD2. V gave up 4 bases and J gave up 1 base; unmatched junction bases: 10. Looked up from germline, CDR1 is MNHNS and CDR2 is SASEGT. This CDR3 is 18 amino acids long.

The V call is TRBV28, the J call TRBJ2-2; D perhaps matches TRBD1 (5 bases). Per the germline V gene, CDR1 is MDHEN and CDR2 is SYDVKM. CDR3 length: 15 amino acids. V gave up 6 bases and J gave up 7 bases, with 18 bases separating them. The CDR3 here is CASSAWGFKGGELFF. The CDR3 bases are TGTGCCAGCAGCGCCTGGGGCTTTAAGGGCGGGGAGCTGTTTTTT.

The CDR3 sequence: CASSLTKDTGTGELFF. CDR3 DNA: TGTGCCAGCAGCTTAACCAAAGACACGGGAACCGGGGAGCTGTTTTTT. V gene TRBV7-3 combines with J gene TRBJ2-2, with D tentatively TRBD2 (5 bases). Germline CDR1 is SGHTA and CDR2 is FQGTGA. Trimming removed 0 bases at V and 5 bases at J, with 13 bases between. The CDR3 totals 16 residues.

The rearrangement joins TRBV30 to TRBJ2-1; D might be TRBD2 (6 bases). Per the germline V gene, CDR1 is GTSNPN and CDR2 is SVGIG (reference sequence). CDR3 size: 12 residues. V was trimmed by 8 bases and J by 4 bases, leaving 12 bases between them. DNA of the CDR3: TGTGCCAGTAGCGGCAAGTACAATGAGCAGTTCTTC. This encodes CASSGKYNEQFF.

The rearrangement joins TRBV7-3 to TRBJ2-7; 7 bases line up with TRBD1. This CDR3 comprises 15 residues. Germline CDR1 is SGHTA and CDR2 is FQGTGA. With V trimmed by 0 bases and J by 0 bases, 2 bases remained unmatched. The CDR3 here is CASSLTGQSSYEQYF. The CDR3 nucleotides read TGTGCCAGCAGCTTAACGGGACAGAGCTCCTACGAGCAGTACTTC.

CDR3 coding DNA: TGTGCCAGCTCACCACCGGCTCAGGGGACGAACACCGGGGAGCTGTTTTTT. Its protein is CASSPPAQGTNTGELFF. The rearrangement joins TRBV18 to TRBJ2-2; a weak D match, TRBD1 (6 bases). V shed 0 bases and J shed 0 bases, with 11 bases lying between them. Germline V lookup: CDR1 KGHSH, CDR2 LQKENI. The CDR3 is made up of 17 amino acids.

This rearrangement joins TRBV7-9 to TRBJ1-2; TRBD1 might be the D (5 bases). The CDR3 loop spans 13 amino acids. V was shortened by 5 bases and J by 8 bases, with 15 bases between the two germline ends. Germline CDR1 SEHNR, CDR2 FQNEAQ (reference sequence). This chain's CDR3 is CASSGGSRGGYTF. For the CDR3, the DNA is TGTGCCAGCAGCGGGGGGTCCCGCGGGGGCTACACCTTC. The complete variable domain, with remaining parts taken from reference TRBV7-9 and TRBJ1-2, reads DTGVSQNPRHKITKRGQNVTFRCDPISEHNRLYWYRQTLGQGPEFLTYFQNEAQLEKSRLLSDRFSAERPKGSFSTLEIQRTEQGDSAMYLCASSGGSRGGYTFGSGTRLTVV.

The chain joins TRBV9 to TRBJ2-5, with 7 bases aligning to TRBD1. This CDR3 has 14 amino acids. Trimming removed 5 bases from V and 4 bases from J; junction bases left unmatched: 8. CDR1 is SGDLS and CDR2 is YYNGEE in the germline V gene. CDR3 residues: CASSRDSDGETQYF. The CDR3 bases are TGTGCCAGCAGTCGGGACAGCGACGGAGAGACCCAGTACTTC.

The chain joins TRBV19 to TRBJ1-1, with no clear D. Germline loops: CDR1 LNHDA, CDR2 SQIVND (reference sequence). Trimming cost V 3 bases and J 1 base, with 9 bases left between them. The CDR3 totals 14 residues. The CDR3 protein is CASSITGANTEAFF. The CDR3 DNA follows: TGTGCCAGTAGTATTACGGGAGCGAACACTGAAGCTTTCTTT.

The J gene is TRBJ2-5, the V gene TRBV7-2, with a possible D match to TRBD2 (6 bases). CDR3 size: 13 residues. Trimming took off 5 bases at V and 5 bases at J, with 12 bases between the two ends. Germline V gene lookup returns CDR1 SGHTA and CDR2 FQGNSA. CDR3 in amino acids: CASSPGGSETQYF. In DNA form, the CDR3 reads TGTGCCAGCAGCCCCGGGGGTAGCGAGACCCAGTACTTC.

V gene TRBV6-5 combines with J gene TRBJ2-7; 11 bases fit TRBD2. Unmatched junction bases numbered 0, after V lost 0 bases and J lost 2 bases. The germline V gene has CDR1 MNHEY and CDR2 SVGAGI. The CDR3 is 15 amino acids. The CDR3 region has the DNA TGTGCCAGCAGTTACTCTAGCGGGGGGGCCTACGAGCAGTACTTC. The encoded protein is CASSYSSGGAYEQYF.

V and J are TRBV4-1 and TRBJ2-3; 9 nucleotides line up with TRBD2. The CDR3 consists of 15 residues. Germline CDR1 reads MGHRA; CDR2 reads YSYEKL. V trimming: 8 bases; J trimming: 2 bases; junction bases outside the gene matches: 8. CDR3 bases: TGCGCCAGCGGGCGGGAGGGACAAAACACAGATACGCAGTATTTT. This sequence encodes CASGREGQNTDTQYF.

Note on this clone: Compared with germline, one end of the junction differs, possibly owing to a read error. The genes are TRBV4-3 and TRBJ2-2; 10 nucleotides agree with TRBD1. There are 15 residues in the CDR3. Germline lookup yields CDR1 LGHNA and CDR2 YSLEER. This CDR3 reads CTSSQGGQGTGELFF. The CDR3 DNA is TGCACCAGCAGCCAAGGGGGACAGGGGACCGGGGAGCTGTTTTTT.

This chain uses TRBV27 with TRBJ2-7; a possible D gene is TRBD1 (5 bases). This CDR3 region has 17 residues. V was trimmed by 5 bases and J by 0 bases, leaving 20 bases between them. Germline V gives CDR1 MNHEY, CDR2 SMNVEV (reference sequence). The CDR3 DNA reads as TGTGCCAGCAGTCCCCTATCTTTGACAGATTACTCCTACGAGCAGTACTTC. This encodes CASSPLSLTDYSYEQYF.

This clone was seen only once. The rearrangement uses TRBV5-1 and TRBJ2-2; D is unclear. The CDR3 runs 14 residues. V lost 3 bases and J 0 bases, leaving 6 bases between the germline ends. CDR1 is SGHRS and CDR2 is YFSETQ in the germline V gene. This CDR3 is CASSSGTNTGELFF. The CDR3 DNA reads as TGCGCCAGCAGCTCAGGAACGAACACCGGGGAGCTGTTTTTT.

This clone showed up just once. The rearrangement links TRBV6-1 to TRBJ2-1; 14 bases fit TRBD2. V lost 2 bases to trimming and J lost 7 bases; unmatched junction nucleotides: 10. This CDR3 region has 18 residues. Germline CDR1 reads MNHNS; CDR2 reads SASEGT. CDR3 region: CASSELPGLAGDRNEQFF. Written as DNA, the CDR3 is TGTGCCAGCAGTGAACTCCCGGGACTAGCGGGAGACCGGAATGAGCAGTTCTTC.

The chain is built from TRBV7-9 and TRBJ1-2; unclear D gene. Germline lookup yields CDR1 SEHNR and CDR2 FQNEAQ (reference sequence). The germline V and J ends were trimmed by 3 bases and 6 bases, with 11 bases remaining between them. The CDR3 extends over 13 amino acids. The CDR3, as DNA: TGTGCCAGCAGCTTCTCAAGGAGGGATGGCTACACCTTC. Encoded protein: CASSFSRRDGYTF.

This clone showed up just a few times. J is TRBJ1-2 and V is TRBV6-4; 8 bases map to TRBD1. The germline gives CDR1 MRHNA, CDR2 SNTAGT. This CDR3 has 15 residues. V lost 6 bases and J lost 2; bases outside the gene matches: 8. As DNA, the CDR3 is TGTGCCAGCAGGGAGACGGGGACAGGAAACTATGGCTACACCTTC. It translates to CASRETGTGNYGYTF.

This chain joins TRBV9 and TRBJ2-1, with D possibly matching TRBD1 (5 bases). The CDR3 has 15 residues. The germline V gene encodes CDR1 SGDLS and CDR2 YYNGEE. V was clipped by 0 bases and J by 7 bases, with 14 bases between them. CDR3 sequence reads: CASSVGPTEHNEQFF. The CDR3 DNA reads TGTGCCAGCAGCGTAGGGCCGACAGAACATAATGAGCAGTTCTTC. The full variable domain, with the rest looked up from reference TRBV9 and TRBJ2-1, is DSGVTQTPKHLITATGQRVTLRCSPRSGDLSVYWYQQSLDQGLQFLIQYYNGEERAKGNILERFSAQQFPDLHSELNLSSLELGDSALYFCASSVGPTEHNEQFFGPGTRLTVL.

This chain uses TRBV27 with TRBJ2-2; 12 bases match TRBD2. The CDR3 loop spans 17 amino acids. V lost 5 bases, J lost 7 bases, and 11 bases stayed unmatched. Germline V gene sequence: CDR1 MNHEY, CDR2 SMNVEV (reference sequence). The CDR3 coding sequence is TGTGCCAGCAGTCCCAGAACTAGCGGGAGGCGGGGCGGGGAGCTGTTTTTT. Translated, it gives CASSPRTSGRRGGELFF.

The gene calls are TRBV7-2 and TRBJ1-1, with 10 bases identical to TRBD1. CDR3 length equals 15 residues. The ends lost 1 base at V and 5 bases at J; junction bases unmatched: 4. Germline lookup yields CDR1 SGHTA and CDR2 FQGNSA. The CDR3 protein is CASSLVGDRGTEAFF. The CDR3 DNA follows: TGTGCCAGCAGCTTAGTTGGGGACAGGGGTACTGAAGCTTTCTTT. Drawing the rest from reference TRBV7-2 and TRBJ1-1, the complete variable domain is GAGVSQSPSNKVTEKGKDVELRCDPISGHTALYWYRQSLGQGLEFLIYFQGNSAPDKSGLPSDRFSAERTGGSVSTLTIQRTQQEDSAVYLCASSLVGDRGTEAFFGQGTRLTVV.

V usage is TRBV18 and J usage is TRBJ2-6, with 7 bases matching TRBD2. V was pared by 3 bases and J by 2 bases, with 1 base of the junction left unmatched. The CDR3 has 15 amino acids. Germline V gene data show CDR1 as KGHSH and CDR2 as LQKENI. The CDR3 DNA is TGTGCCAGCTCACCGGGGGGGACTGGGGCCAACGTCCTGACTTTC. It yields the protein CASSPGGTGANVLTF.

V gene TRBV9 combines with J gene TRBJ2-1; TRBD1 aligns across 9 bases. The CDR3 runs 16 residues. J lost 6 bases, V lost 0 bases, and 7 bases had no gene match. Germline values: CDR1 SGDLS, CDR2 YYNGEE. The CDR3: CASSVAPTGGPNEQFF. The CDR3 region has the DNA TGTGCCAGCAGCGTAGCTCCCACAGGGGGCCCCAATGAGCAGTTCTTC.

This clone was observed once. The J gene is TRBJ2-5, the V gene TRBV7-3; D remains unclear. This CDR3 comprises 13 residues. CDR1 and CDR2 from the germline V gene are SGHTA and FQGTGA. V was pared by 3 bases and J by 6 bases, with 11 bases between. DNA for the CDR3: TGTGCCAGCAGCTTGGGTAGCACGCAGACCCAGTACTTC. This encodes CASSLGSTQTQYF.

In this sample, this clone turned up a few times. This chain uses TRBV7-9 with TRBJ2-7, with TRBD1 matching over 10 bases. The V segment lost 3 bases and the J segment 5 bases; nucleotides outside the gene matches: 4. The CDR3 runs 14 residues. Germline-derived CDR1 and CDR2 are SEHNR and FQNEAQ (reference sequence). CDR3 sequence (DNA): TGTGCCAGCAGCTTGAGGGACAGGGGCGACGAGCAGTACTTC. Its translation is CASSLRDRGDEQYF.

CDR3 region: CASSPPGLAGRGEQYF. The CDR3 bases are TGTGCCAGCTCACCACCGGGACTAGCGGGGCGGGGCGAGCAGTACTTC. The V and J genes are TRBV18 and TRBJ2-7; TRBD2 matches at 13 bases. The CDR3 runs 16 residues. CDR1 KGHSH and CDR2 LQKENI come from the germline V gene. The J segment lost 6 bases and the V segment lost 0 bases, leaving 5 bases of the junction unmatched.

V and J are TRBV29-1 and TRBJ2-5; TRBD2 matches at 15 bases. Germline V gene data show CDR1 as SQVTM and CDR2 as ANQGSEA. V shed 4 bases and J 5 bases; nucleotides not matched to a gene: 5. The CDR3 is 15 residues long. Written as DNA, the CDR3 is TGCAGCGTTGCGGGACTAGCGGGAGGACACGAGACCCAGTACTTC. Amino acids: CSVAGLAGGHETQYF.